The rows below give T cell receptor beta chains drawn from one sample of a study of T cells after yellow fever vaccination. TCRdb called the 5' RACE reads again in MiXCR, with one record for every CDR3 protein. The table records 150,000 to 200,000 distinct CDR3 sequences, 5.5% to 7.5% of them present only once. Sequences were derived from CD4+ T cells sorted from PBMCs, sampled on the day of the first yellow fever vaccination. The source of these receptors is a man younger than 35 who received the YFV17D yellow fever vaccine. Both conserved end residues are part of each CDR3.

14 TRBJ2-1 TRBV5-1 CASSAGDTYNEQFF
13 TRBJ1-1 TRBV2 CASSGVRDTEAFF
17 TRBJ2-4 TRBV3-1 CASSQDRNVLAKNIQYF
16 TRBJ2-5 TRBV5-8 CASSQGTQGDQETQYF
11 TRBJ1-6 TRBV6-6 CASSAGVTLHF
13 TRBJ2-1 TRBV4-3 CASSPQGAGEQFF
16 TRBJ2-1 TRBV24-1 CATSDAAALSYNEQFF
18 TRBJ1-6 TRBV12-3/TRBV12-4 CASSRLTNRATYNSPLHF
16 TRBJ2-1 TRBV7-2 CASSLVRLAVYNEQFF
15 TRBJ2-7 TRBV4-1 CASSRGQGSPYEQYF
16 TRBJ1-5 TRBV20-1 CSARGGFLPVEQPQHF
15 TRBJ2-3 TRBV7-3 CASSLTGVSTDTQYF
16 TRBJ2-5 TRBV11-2 CASSLRAGVPRETQYF
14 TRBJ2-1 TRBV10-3 CAISEPFPGSEQFF
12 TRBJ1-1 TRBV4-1 CASSLRTEEAFF
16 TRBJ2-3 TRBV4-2 CASSQDPVTSGGTQYF
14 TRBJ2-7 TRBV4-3 CASSQGREGYEQYF
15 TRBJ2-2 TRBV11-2 CASRTGTVNTGELFF
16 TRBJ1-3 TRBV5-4 CASSLAGGQTRHTIYF
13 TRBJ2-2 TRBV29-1 CSGGVGQTGELFF
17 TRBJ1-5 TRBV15 CATSRALLGLSNQPQHF
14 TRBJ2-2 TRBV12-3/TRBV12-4 CASTSQGVGGELFF
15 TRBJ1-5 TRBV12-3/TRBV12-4 CASSPTGGADQPQHF
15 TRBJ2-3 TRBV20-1 CSARARDEGRDTQYF
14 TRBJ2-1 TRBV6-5 CASSSRTRGAEQFF
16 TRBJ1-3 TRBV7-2 CASSLGPGGGPRTIYF
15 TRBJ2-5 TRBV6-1 CASRTSASYQETQYF
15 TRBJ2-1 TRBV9 CASSVAVVGAGEQFF
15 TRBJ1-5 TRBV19 CASSVSRSSNQPQHF
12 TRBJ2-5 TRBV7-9 CASSPRVETQYF
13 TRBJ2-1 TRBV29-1 CSDLTARWNEQFF